The sequence of this T cell receptor (beta chain) was determined in a study of T cells after yellow fever vaccination. This clonotype was detected a few times. One entry per CDR3 protein, called by TCRdb with MiXCR from the 5' RACE reads. The table shows 300,000 or so distinct CDR3 sequences, with 7% to 10% occurring only once. The CDR3 covers 12 residues. V was shortened by 5 bases and J by 2 bases, with 9 bases between the two germline ends. The V gene's germline CDR1 is SQVTM and CDR2 ANQGSEA. The origin of this receptor is a man in his late teens or twenties who received the YFV17D yellow fever vaccine. The rearrangement links TRBV29-1 to TRBJ2-5, with a tentative D call TRBD1 (6 bases). The sequencing here drew on PBMCs, taken roughly seven weeks after the first yellow fever vaccination. The CDR3 loop is CSVHTGQETQYF. CDR3 bases: TGCAGCGTTCACACAGGGCAAGAGACCCAGTACTTC. Using reference TRBV29-1 and TRBJ2-5 for the parts outside the CDR3, the full variable domain is SAVISQKPSRDICQRGTSLTIQCQVDSQVTMMFWYRQQPGQSLTLIATANQGSEATYESGFVIDKFPISRPNLTFSTLTVSNMSPEDSSIYLCSVHTGQETQYFGPGTRLLVL.